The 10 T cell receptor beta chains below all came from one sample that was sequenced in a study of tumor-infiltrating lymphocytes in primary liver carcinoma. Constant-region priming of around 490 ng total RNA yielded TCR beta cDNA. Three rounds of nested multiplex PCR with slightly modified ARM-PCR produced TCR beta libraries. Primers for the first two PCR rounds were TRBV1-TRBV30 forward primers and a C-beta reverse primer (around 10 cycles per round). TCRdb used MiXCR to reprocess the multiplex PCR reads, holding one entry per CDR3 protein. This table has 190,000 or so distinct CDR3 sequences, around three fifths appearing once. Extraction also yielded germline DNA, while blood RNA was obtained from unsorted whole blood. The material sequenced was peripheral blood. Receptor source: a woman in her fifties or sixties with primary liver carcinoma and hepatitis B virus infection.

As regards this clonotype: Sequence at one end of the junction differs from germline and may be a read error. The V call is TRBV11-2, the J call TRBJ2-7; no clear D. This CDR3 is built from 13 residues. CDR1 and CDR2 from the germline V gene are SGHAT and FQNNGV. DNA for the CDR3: TGTGCCAGCGGCTTTTTTGGGCTCTACGAGCAGTACTTC. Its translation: CASGFFGLYEQYF.

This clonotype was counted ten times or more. This CDR3 is CASTSGGREVVGTDTQYF. DNA for the CDR3: TGTGCCAGCACCTCCGGCGGGAGAGAGGTGGTGGGCACAGATACGCAGTATTTT. V gene TRBV12-3 or TRBV12-4 combines with J gene TRBJ2-3; 7 bases line up with TRBD2. The CDR3 consists of 18 residues. The V and J ends lost 7 bases and 1 base, in that order; junction bases with no gene match: 17.

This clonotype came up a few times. CDR3 protein: CAGAGPFDNSPLHF. CDR3 sequence (DNA): TGTGCGGGGGCAGGCCCATTTGATAATTCACCCCTCCACTTT. The genes are TRBV7-9 and TRBJ1-6; possibly TRBD1 for D (6 bases). Germline values: CDR1 SEHNR, CDR2 FQNEAQ (reference sequence). This CDR3 contains 14 residues.

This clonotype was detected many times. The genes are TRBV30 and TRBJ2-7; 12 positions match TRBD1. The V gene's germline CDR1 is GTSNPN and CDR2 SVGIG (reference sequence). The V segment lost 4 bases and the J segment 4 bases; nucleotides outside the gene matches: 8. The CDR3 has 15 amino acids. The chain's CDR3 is CAWTLRDRGLYEQYF. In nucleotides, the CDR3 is TGTGCCTGGACCCTCCGGGACAGGGGGCTTTACGAGCAGTACTTC.

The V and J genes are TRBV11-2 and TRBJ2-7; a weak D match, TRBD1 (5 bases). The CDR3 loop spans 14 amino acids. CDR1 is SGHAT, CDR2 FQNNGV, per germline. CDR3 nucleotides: TGTGACAACAGCTTGTGGGGCAGCTCCTACGAGCAGTACTTC. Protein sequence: CDNSLWGSSYEQYF.

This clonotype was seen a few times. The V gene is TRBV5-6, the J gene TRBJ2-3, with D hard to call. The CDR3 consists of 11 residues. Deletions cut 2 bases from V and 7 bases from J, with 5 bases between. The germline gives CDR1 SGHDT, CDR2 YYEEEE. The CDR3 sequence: CASSFGNTQYF. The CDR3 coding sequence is TGTGCCAGCAGCTTCGGAAATACGCAGTATTTT.

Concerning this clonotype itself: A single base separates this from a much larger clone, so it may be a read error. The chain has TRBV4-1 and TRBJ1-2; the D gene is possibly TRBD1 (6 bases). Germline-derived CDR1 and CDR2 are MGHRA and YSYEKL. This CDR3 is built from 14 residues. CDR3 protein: CARSQVAGDYGYTF. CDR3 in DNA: TGCGCCCGCAGCCAAGTTGCAGGGGACTATGGCTACACCTTC.

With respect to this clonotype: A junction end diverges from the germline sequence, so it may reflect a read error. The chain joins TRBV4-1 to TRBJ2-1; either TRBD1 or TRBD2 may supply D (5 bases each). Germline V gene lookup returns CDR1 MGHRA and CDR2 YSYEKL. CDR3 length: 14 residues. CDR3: CASNQDTSGGEQFF. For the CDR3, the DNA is TGCGCCAGCAACCAAGATACTAGTGGGGGTGAGCAGTTCTTC.

The CDR3 DNA reads TGTGCCAGCAGCCCACCCAACTTGAGCACTGAAGCTTTCTTT. Translated, it gives CASSPPNLSTEAFF. The chain employs TRBV11-2 and TRBJ1-1; no clear D. CDR3 size: 14 residues. Per the germline V gene, CDR1 is SGHAT and CDR2 is FQNNGV. Trimming removed 5 bases from V and 4 bases from J, with 14 bases in between.

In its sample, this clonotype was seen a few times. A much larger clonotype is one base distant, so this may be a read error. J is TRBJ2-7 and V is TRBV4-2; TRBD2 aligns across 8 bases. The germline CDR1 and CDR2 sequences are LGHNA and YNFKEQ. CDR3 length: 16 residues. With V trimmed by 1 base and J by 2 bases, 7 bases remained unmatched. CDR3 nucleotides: TGTGCCAGCAGCCAAGCCGTAACGGGAGGGACCTACGAGCAGTACTTC. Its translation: CASSQAVTGGTYEQYF.